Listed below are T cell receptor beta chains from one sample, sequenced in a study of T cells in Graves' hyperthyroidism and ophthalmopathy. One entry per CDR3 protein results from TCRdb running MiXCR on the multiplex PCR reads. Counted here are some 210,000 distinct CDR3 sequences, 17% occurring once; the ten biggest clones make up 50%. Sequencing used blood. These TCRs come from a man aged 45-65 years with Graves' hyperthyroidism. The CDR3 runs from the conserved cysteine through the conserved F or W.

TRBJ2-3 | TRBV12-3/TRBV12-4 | CASTKGTSGGDTQYF
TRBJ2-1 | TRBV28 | CASSSGLAGATYNEQFF
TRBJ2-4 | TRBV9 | CASSPTMRRESIQYF
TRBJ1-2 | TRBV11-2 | CASSLEAGPFNYGYTF
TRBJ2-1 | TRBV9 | CASSVDGGPSSYNEQFF
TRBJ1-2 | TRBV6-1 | CASSETLNYGYTF
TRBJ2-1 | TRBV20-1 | CSATPLLRSRFEQFF
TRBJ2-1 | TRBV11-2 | CASGPGTGGRNEQFF
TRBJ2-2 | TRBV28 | CASTPDREDTGELFF
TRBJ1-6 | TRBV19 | CASSGQGEYSPLHF
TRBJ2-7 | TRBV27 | CATRDRHYEQYF
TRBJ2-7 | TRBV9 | CASSGGADPSDEQYF
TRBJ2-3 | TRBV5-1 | CASSDDPEPDTQYF
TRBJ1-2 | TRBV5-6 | CASSYGEYGYTF
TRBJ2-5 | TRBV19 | CASSRGAPVETQYF
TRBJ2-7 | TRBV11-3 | CASSLWAQGRTYEQYF
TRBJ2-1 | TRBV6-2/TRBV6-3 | CASRGFSGSPYNEQFF
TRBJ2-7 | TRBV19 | CASSIEYQGSYEQYF
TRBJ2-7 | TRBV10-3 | CAISESSWNLDRPGEQYF
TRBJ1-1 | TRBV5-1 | CASSLGPLNTEAFF
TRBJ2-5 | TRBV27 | CASSFSGSTETQYF
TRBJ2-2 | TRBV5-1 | CASSLRGHMNTGELFF
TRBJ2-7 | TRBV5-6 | CASSLSPSGSYEQYF
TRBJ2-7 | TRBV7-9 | CASSLGLAGGYEQYF
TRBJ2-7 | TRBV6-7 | CASSSRTGANYEQYF
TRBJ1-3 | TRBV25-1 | CASRLNSGNTIYF
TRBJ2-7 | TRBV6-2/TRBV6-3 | CASSYRTSGSYEQYF
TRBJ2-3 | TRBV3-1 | CASSQNTDTQYF
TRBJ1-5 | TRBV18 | CASSLVESNQPQHF
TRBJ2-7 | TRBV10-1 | CASSLFLSGRAPHEQYF
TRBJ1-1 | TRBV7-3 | CASSRMGPSEAFF
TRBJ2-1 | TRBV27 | CASSTRRRAKSYNEQFF
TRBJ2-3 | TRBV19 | CASSPERVAGGKDTQYF
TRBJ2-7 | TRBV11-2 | CASSSGTGAEQYF
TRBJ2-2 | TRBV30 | CAWSRGSGAGELFF
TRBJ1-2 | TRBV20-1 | CSAKVTVNYGYTF
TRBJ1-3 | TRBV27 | CASSSQDPGAGNTIYF
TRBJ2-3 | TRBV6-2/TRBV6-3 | CASSYGPGAGDRSTDTQYF
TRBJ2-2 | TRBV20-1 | CSARLSGRNTGELFF
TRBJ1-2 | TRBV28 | CASFWTTNYGYTF
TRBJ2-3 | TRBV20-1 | CSARDNTGTDTQYF
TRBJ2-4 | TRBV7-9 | CASSLVPGLGGSKNIQYF
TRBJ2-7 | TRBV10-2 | CASSKDSGNSYEQYF
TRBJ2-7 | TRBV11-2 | CASSLDSVGATYEQYF
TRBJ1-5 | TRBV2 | CASDREGQPQHF